The clone carrying this T cell receptor (beta chain) was counted many times. 5'RACE template switching generated TCR cDNA, adding a universal primer site and UMIs. From the 5' RACE reads, TCRdb called clonotypes with MiXCR, one entry per CDR3 protein. The sample holds a few hundred thousand distinct CDR3 sequences, about 3.9% seen once. The data derive from a study of T cells after yellow fever vaccination. Trimming removed 6 bases from V and 0 bases from J, with 12 bases in between. CDR3 size: 14 residues. The sample consisted of PBMCs, taken 15 days after the yellow fever booster vaccination. The chain recombines TRBV12-3 or TRBV12-4 with TRBJ2-7; possibly TRBD1 or TRBD2 for D (5 bases each). This TCR was sampled from a man younger than 35 who received the YFV17D yellow fever vaccine. The CDR3 loop is CASSLEGTSYEQYF. In DNA form, the CDR3 reads TGTGCCAGCAGCCTAGAGGGGACCTCCTACGAGCAGTACTTC.